Listed below are T cell receptor beta chains from one sample, sequenced in a study of blood T cell repertoires in COVID-19. Data came from immunoSEQ multiplex PCR; TCRdb stores just in-frame clones and leaves some out. Here the sample spans roughly 8,200 clones, about 88% being singletons. The sample taken for sequencing was peripheral blood. The receptors here all came from a human donor with active COVID-19. The donor label of this sample is uncertain. CDR3s include the opening cysteine and the closing phenylalanine or tryptophan. D genes are given only for firm matches. Rows may omit the clone size; those that give it use once, few, many or a size class.

CDR3nt	CDR3aa	d_gene	abundance	v_gene	j_gene
TGTGCCAGCAGCACAAGACTAGCGGGAGGCTACAATGAGCAGTTCTTC	CASSTRLAGGYNEQFF	TRBD2	NA	TRBV9	TRBJ2-1
TGCGCCAGCAGCCAAGCATCGGCGGGTAAAACCGGGGAGCTGTTTTTT	CASSQASAGKTGELFF	NA	NA	TRBV4-3	TRBJ2-2
TGTGCCAGTAGTATCCGGGGTATGAGCAATCAGCCCCAGCATTTT	CASSIRGMSNQPQHF	NA	NA	TRBV19	TRBJ1-5
TGTGCCAGTAGTATGGGGGGGACGCGTGAAAAACTGTTTTTT	CASSMGGTREKLFF	NA	NA	TRBV19	TRBJ1-4
TGTGCCACCAGCAGACAACCGACAGGGTGGGACTATGGCTACACCTTC	CATSRQPTGWDYGYTF	TRBD1	NA	TRBV15	TRBJ1-2
TGTGCCAGCAGCCCCGCCAGGTTTTGGACAGATACGCAGTATTTT	CASSPARFWTDTQYF	NA	NA	TRBV11-2	TRBJ2-3
TGTGCCAGTAGCTCTGGACTAGCTAACTACGAGCAGTACTTC	CASSSGLANYEQYF	TRBD2	NA	TRBV19	TRBJ2-7
TGTGCCAGCGGGGGGGCCTACGAGCAGTACTTC	CASGGAYEQYF	TRBD2	NA	TRBV12-3/TRBV12-4	TRBJ2-7
TGCAGTGCGAGAGACATTGAAGCTTTCTTT	CSARDIEAFF	NA	NA	TRBV20-1	TRBJ1-1
TGTGCCAGCAGCCCAGGGACAGACAACTATGGCTACACCTTC	CASSPGTDNYGYTF	TRBD1	few	TRBV9	TRBJ1-2
TGTGCCAGCAGCTTAACTAGATTCGCGAACAATGAGCAGTTCTTC	CASSLTRFANNEQFF	NA	NA	TRBV7-2	TRBJ2-1
TGTGCCAGCAGCTTGGGAACTCCGACAAGCACAGATACGCAGTATTTT	CASSLGTPTSTDTQYF	NA	NA	TRBV5-6	TRBJ2-3
TGCGCCAGCAGCCGGGGACAGTCAAACTACGAGCAGTACTTC	CASSRGQSNYEQYF	TRBD1	NA	TRBV5-1	TRBJ2-7
TGTGCCAGCTCACCTAGCAAGGTGAACACTGAAGCTTTCTTT	CASSPSKVNTEAFF	NA	NA	TRBV18	TRBJ1-1
TGTGCCAGCAGCACCTACAGGGAGATCTACAATGAGCAGTTCTTC	CASSTYREIYNEQFF	NA	NA	TRBV6-5	TRBJ2-1
TGTGCCAGCAGGCCCCGGGCAGGGGGCGGCGAGCAGTACTTC	CASRPRAGGGEQYF	TRBD1	NA	TRBV6-5	TRBJ2-7
TGTGCCAGCACCCCAGGGGGCGAAGCTTTCTTT	CASTPGGEAFF	TRBD1	NA	TRBV6-2/TRBV6-3	TRBJ1-1